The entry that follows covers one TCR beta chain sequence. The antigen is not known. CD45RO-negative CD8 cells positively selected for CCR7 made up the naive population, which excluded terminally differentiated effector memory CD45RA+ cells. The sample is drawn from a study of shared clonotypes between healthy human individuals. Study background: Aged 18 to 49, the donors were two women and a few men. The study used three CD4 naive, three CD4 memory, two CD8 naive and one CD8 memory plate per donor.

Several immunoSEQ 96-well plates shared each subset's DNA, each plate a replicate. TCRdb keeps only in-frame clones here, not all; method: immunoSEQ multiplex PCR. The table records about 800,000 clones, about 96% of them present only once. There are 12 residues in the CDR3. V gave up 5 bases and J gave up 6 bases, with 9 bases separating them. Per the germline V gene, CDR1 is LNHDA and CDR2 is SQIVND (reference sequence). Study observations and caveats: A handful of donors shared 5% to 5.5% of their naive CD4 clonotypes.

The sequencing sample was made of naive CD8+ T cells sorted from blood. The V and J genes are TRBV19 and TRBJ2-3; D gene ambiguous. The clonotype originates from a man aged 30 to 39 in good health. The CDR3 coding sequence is TGTGCCAGTAGTCCCCTGGGGGATACGCAGTATTTT. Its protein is CASSPLGDTQYF.